Listed here is a single T cell receptor (beta chain). An end of the junction differs from the germline gene, which may be a read error. TCRdb processed the reads anew with MiXCR; each CDR3 protein has one entry. The table includes roughly 720,000 distinct CDR3 sequences, approximately 40% detected once. This CDR3 region has 14 residues. Looked up from germline, CDR1 is SGHTA and CDR2 is FQGNSA. This sample is drawn from a study of T cell repertoires in cytomegalovirus infection. Material for sequencing was PBMCs. The rearrangement uses TRBV7-2 and TRBJ1-1, with D maybe TRBD1 (6 bases). This TCR was sampled from a human donor in good health (CMV status not recorded). Some clones in this sample may be carry-over from other donors' samples. The chain's CDR3 is CASKGGGGNTEACF. The DNA of the CDR3 is TGTGCCAGCAAGGGGGGCGGAGGGAACACTGAAGCTTGCTTT.